The next 21 T cell receptor beta chains were all read from a single sample in a study of T cells after yellow fever vaccination (dated by TCRdb to the late 2010s). Library preparation employed 5' RACE. Reads for this sample came from an Illumina NovaSeq 6000. TCRdb reran the public reads through fastp at Q25 and MiXCR, keeping productive beta chains. Entries are consolidated by CDR3 protein sequence, retaining the most common genes and DNA. Present in this sample are about 340,000 distinct CDR3 sequences, under 5% of which were seen just once. 20% to 25% of the sample is in the top ten clones. The intended sense of this specimen's treatment or condition label: live attenuated yellow fever vaccine strain. Source: PBMCs, taken 5 days after the yellow fever booster vaccination. These receptor sequences come from a man in his late teens or twenties who received the YFV17D yellow fever vaccine.

A few counts support this clonotype. CDR3 coding DNA: TGTGCCAGCAGCTTTATGTATACAGTACAAGAGACCCAGTACTTC. This codes for CASSFMYTVQETQYF. The chain uses TRBV5-4 and TRBJ2-5; D is ambiguous. CDR1 SGHNT and CDR2 YYREEE come from the germline V gene (reference sequence). The CDR3 extends over 15 amino acids. V was pared by 2 bases and J by 2 bases, with 13 bases between.

This clonotype came up a few times. The V call is TRBV6-6, the J call TRBJ2-5; the D is unclear. The CDR3 loop spans 13 amino acids. V lost 6 bases to trimming and J lost 2 bases, with 10 bases between them. In germline, CDR1 is MNHNY, CDR2 SVGAGI (reference sequence). The chain's CDR3 is CASSPYRQETQYF. In DNA form, the CDR3 reads TGTGCCAGCAGCCCTTACCGGCAAGAGACCCAGTACTTC.

This clonotype was found many times. The chain uses TRBV12-3 or TRBV12-4 and TRBJ2-7, with a weak D call TRBD2 (5 bases). The CDR3 totals 12 residues. Trimming stripped 5 bases from V and 2 bases from J, with 7 bases between. The CDR3 DNA reads TGTGCCAGCAGTGCCGGGGCCTACGAGCAGTACTTC. Residues: CASSAGAYEQYF.

The chain employs TRBV6-6 and TRBJ2-7, with TRBD2 identical over 7 bases. V dropped 6 bases and J dropped 0; count of bases not matched to a gene: 8. CDR1 is MNHNY, CDR2 SVGAGI, per germline (reference sequence). This CDR3 spans 15 amino acids. DNA for the CDR3: TGTGCCAGCAGCTCGGGGGGACTTAGCTCCTACGAGCAGTACGTC. It specifies CASSSGGLSSYEQYV.

The sample holds a few counts of this clonotype. One base away lies a much larger clone, so this may be a sequencing read error. This chain links TRBV6-1 with TRBJ2-7; D ambiguous. V lost 6 bases, J lost 3 bases, and 15 bases lay in between. CDR1 is MNHNS, CDR2 SASEGT, per germline. The CDR3 loop spans 14 amino acids. The CDR3 DNA is TGTGCCAGCAGCAGTGGGCAATTCTTCTACGAGCAGTACGTC. Translating it yields CASSSGQFFYEQYV.

This clonotype came up a few times. The chain employs TRBV4-2 and TRBJ2-1; 7 bases agree with TRBD1. The junction had 9 bases not matched to a gene; V was cut back by 1 base and J by 6 bases. CDR1 is LGHNA, CDR2 YNFKEQ, per germline. CDR3 size: 16 residues. CDR3 sequence reads: CASSQADRVGSNEQFF. In nucleotides, the CDR3 is TGTGCCAGCAGCCAAGCCGACAGGGTAGGAAGCAATGAGCAGTTCTTC.

V gene TRBV18 combines with J gene TRBJ1-1, with 10 bases aligning to TRBD1. Trimming took 3 bases from V and 4 from J; bases not matched to a gene: 5. CDR1 and CDR2 from the germline V gene are KGHSH and LQKENI. The CDR3 consists of 15 residues. The CDR3 nucleotides are TGTGCCAGCTCACCCCCGGGACAGGGGAGCACTGAAGCTTTCTTT. It is translated as CASSPPGQGSTEAFF.

This clonotype appeared a few times. The V call is TRBV30, the J call TRBJ1-1, with 8 bases fitting TRBD1. CDR1 and CDR2 (germline): GTSNPN, SVGIG (reference sequence). With V trimmed by 4 bases and J by 0 bases, 10 bases remained unmatched. The CDR3 runs 16 residues. CDR3 coding DNA: TGTGCCTGGAACCCCGGGACAGGACTCATGAACACTGAAGCTTTCTTT. Protein sequence: CAWNPGTGLMNTEAFF. The entire variable domain, with the rest obtained from reference TRBV30 and TRBJ1-1, is as follows: SQTIHQWPATLVQPVGSPLSLECTVEGTSNPNLYWYRQAAGRGLQLLFYSVGIGQISSEVPQNLSASRPQDRQFILSSKKLLLSDSGFYLCAWNPGTGLMNTEAFFGQGTRLTVV.

This clonotype was counted many times. The chain uses TRBV9 and TRBJ2-3; D may be TRBD2 (6 bases). Trimming took 3 bases from V and 0 from J, leaving 14 bases between them. The CDR3 is made up of 16 amino acids. CDR1 is SGDLS and CDR2 is YYNGEE in the germline V gene. DNA of the CDR3: TGTGCCAGCAGCGGAGGAGCGGGTGCTAGCACAGATACGCAGTATTTT. This gives the protein CASSGGAGASTDTQYF.

V and J are TRBV3-1 and TRBJ2-4; no clear D gene. Germline CDR1 is LGHDT and CDR2 is YNNKEL (reference sequence). With 2 bases removed from V and 0 bases from J, the gap between germline ends came to 2 bases. The CDR3 runs to 13 residues. CDR3 nucleotides: TGTGCCAGCAGCCAACTAGCCAAAAACATTCAGTACTTC. It is translated as CASSQLAKNIQYF. Full variable domain (outside the CDR3, taken from reference TRBV3-1 and TRBJ2-4): DTAVSQTPKYLVTQMGNDKSIKCEQNLGHDTMYWYKQDSKKFLKIMFSYNNKELIINETVPNRFSPKSPDKAHLNLHINSLELGDSAVYFCASSQLAKNIQYFGAGTRLSVL.

This sequence joins TRBV12-3 or TRBV12-4 and TRBJ2-1; D remains ambiguous. Trimming shortened V by 3 bases and J by 5 bases, and 8 bases separated the two germline ends. CDR3 size: 13 residues. The CDR3, as DNA: TGTGCCAGCAGTTTGGGCCGACACAATGAGCAGTTCTTC. Protein product: CASSLGRHNEQFF.

Only a few counts were recorded for this clonotype. This chain connects TRBV20-1 to TRBJ1-1, with D maybe TRBD1 (5 bases). The CDR3 extends over 12 amino acids. V lost 5 bases and J 1 base, leaving 8 bases between the germline ends. CDR1 is DFQATT and CDR2 is SNEGSKA in the germline V gene (reference sequence). This chain's CDR3 is CSAHDRNTEAFF. The CDR3 region has the DNA TGCAGTGCTCATGACAGGAACACTGAAGCTTTCTTT.

This clonotype was seen ten or more times. The genes are TRBV5-1 and TRBJ2-7; D gene ambiguous. The CDR3 runs 14 residues. CDR1 and CDR2 (germline): SGHRS, YFSETQ. Trimming stripped 0 bases from V and 4 bases from J, with 11 bases between. The CDR3 nucleotides are TGCGCCAGCAGCTTGGCCGTGGGGATTTACGAGCAGTACTTC. Translation: CASSLAVGIYEQYF.

This clonotype was seen many times. The chain carries TRBV12-3 or TRBV12-4 and TRBJ2-4; 9 positions match TRBD1. This CDR3 region has 16 residues. V was pared by 6 bases and J by 1 base, with 7 bases of the junction left unmatched. The CDR3 region has the DNA TGTGCCAGCAGCCCGACAGGGGGAATGGCCAAAAACATTCAGTACTTC. Its protein product is CASSPTGGMAKNIQYF.

This clonotype was seen a few times. The chain joins TRBV9 to TRBJ1-2, with unresolved D. There are 14 residues in the CDR3. V was pared by 3 bases and J by 4 bases, with 13 bases between. Germline CDR1 and CDR2: SGDLS and YYNGEE. Written as DNA, the CDR3 is TGTGCCAGCAGCGCGATGACTCTTTCCTATGGCTACACCTTC. Translating it yields CASSAMTLSYGYTF.

This clonotype has a handful of counts. This chain links TRBV5-4 with TRBJ2-1; tentatively, D is TRBD2 (6 bases). Germline V CDR1 and CDR2: SGHNT, YYREEE (reference sequence). Deletions cut 4 bases from V and 6 bases from J, with 11 bases between. This CDR3 is 13 amino acids long. The CDR3 is CASSLRDFNEQFF. The CDR3 coding sequence is TGTGCCAGCAGCCTACGGGACTTCAATGAGCAGTTCTTC.

The chain couples TRBV24-1 to TRBJ1-5, with D perhaps TRBD1 (6 bases). CDR1 KGHDR and CDR2 SFDVKD come from the germline V gene. V dropped 3 bases and J dropped 1 base, with 12 bases sitting between them. The CDR3 covers 16 residues. CDR3 coding DNA: TGTGCCACCAGTGATCTCAGGGGCGGGAGCAATCAGCCCCAGCATTTT. Its protein is CATSDLRGGSNQPQHF.

The V and J genes are TRBV25-1 and TRBJ2-5; 11 positions match TRBD2. This CDR3 is built from 15 residues. Trimming took 8 bases from V and 4 from J; bases not matched to a gene: 9. Germline CDR1 is MGHDK and CDR2 is SYGVNS. DNA for the CDR3: TGTGCCAGCCAGATTGTAGCGGGGGGGCCAGAGACCCAGTACTTC. It yields the protein CASQIVAGGPETQYF. The complete variable domain, with remaining parts taken from reference TRBV25-1 and TRBJ2-5, reads EADIYQTPRYLVIGTGKKITLECSQTMGHDKMYWYQQDPGMELHLIHYSYGVNSTEKGDLSSESTVSRIRTEHFPLTLESARPSHTSQYLCASQIVAGGPETQYFGPGTRLLVL.

This clonotype has only a few counts. The rearrangement uses TRBV7-3 and TRBJ2-2; D perhaps matches TRBD1 (6 bases). With 8 bases removed from V and 6 bases from J, the gap between germline ends came to 10 bases. The CDR3 is made up of 12 amino acids. Germline V gives CDR1 SGHTA, CDR2 FQGTGA. The CDR3 loop reads CASAYRAGELFF. The CDR3 DNA is TGTGCCAGCGCCTACAGGGCCGGGGAGCTGTTTTTT.

Turning to this clonotype: Being one base from a much bigger clone, this may be a read error. The rearrangement uses TRBV7-9 and TRBJ1-1; D possibly corresponds to TRBD1 (6 bases). The CDR3 has 15 amino acids. The V end lost 0 bases, the J end lost 4 bases, and 12 bases lay between the germline ends. Looked up from germline, CDR1 is SEHNR and CDR2 is FQNEAQ (reference sequence). CDR3 sequence reads: CASSLAFEGGTEAFF. CDR3 in DNA: TGTGCCAGCAGCTTAGCGTTTGAGGGGGGCACTGAAGCTTTCTTT.

There are many counts of this clonotype. The rearrangement links TRBV29-1 to TRBJ1-4; a weak D match, TRBD1 (6 bases). Trimming pared 7 bases from V and 0 bases from J, leaving 18 bases between. CDR3 size: 16 residues. Per germline, CDR1 SQVTM and CDR2 ANQGSEA. CDR3 nucleotides: TGCAGCGCAGGGGAACAGGGATTAGCAACTAATGAAAAACTGTTTTTT. It is translated as CSAGEQGLATNEKLFF.